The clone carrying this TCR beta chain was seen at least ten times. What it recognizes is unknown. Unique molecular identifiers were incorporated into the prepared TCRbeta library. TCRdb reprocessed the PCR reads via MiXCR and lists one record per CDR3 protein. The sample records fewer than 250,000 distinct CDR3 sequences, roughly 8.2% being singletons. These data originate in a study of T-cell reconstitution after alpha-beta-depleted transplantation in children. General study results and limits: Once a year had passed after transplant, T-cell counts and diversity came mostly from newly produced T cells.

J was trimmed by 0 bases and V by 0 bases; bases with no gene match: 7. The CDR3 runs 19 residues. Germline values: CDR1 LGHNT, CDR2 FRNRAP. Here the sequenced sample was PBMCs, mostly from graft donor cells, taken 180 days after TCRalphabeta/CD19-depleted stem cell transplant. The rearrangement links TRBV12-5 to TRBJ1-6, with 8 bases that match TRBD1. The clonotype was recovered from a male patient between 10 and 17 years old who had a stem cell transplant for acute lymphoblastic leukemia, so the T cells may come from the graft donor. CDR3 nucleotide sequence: TGTGCTAGTGGTTTGGTTCTTGACAGGGGAAGCTCCTATAATTCACCCCTCCACTTT. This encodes CASGLVLDRGSSYNSPLHF.